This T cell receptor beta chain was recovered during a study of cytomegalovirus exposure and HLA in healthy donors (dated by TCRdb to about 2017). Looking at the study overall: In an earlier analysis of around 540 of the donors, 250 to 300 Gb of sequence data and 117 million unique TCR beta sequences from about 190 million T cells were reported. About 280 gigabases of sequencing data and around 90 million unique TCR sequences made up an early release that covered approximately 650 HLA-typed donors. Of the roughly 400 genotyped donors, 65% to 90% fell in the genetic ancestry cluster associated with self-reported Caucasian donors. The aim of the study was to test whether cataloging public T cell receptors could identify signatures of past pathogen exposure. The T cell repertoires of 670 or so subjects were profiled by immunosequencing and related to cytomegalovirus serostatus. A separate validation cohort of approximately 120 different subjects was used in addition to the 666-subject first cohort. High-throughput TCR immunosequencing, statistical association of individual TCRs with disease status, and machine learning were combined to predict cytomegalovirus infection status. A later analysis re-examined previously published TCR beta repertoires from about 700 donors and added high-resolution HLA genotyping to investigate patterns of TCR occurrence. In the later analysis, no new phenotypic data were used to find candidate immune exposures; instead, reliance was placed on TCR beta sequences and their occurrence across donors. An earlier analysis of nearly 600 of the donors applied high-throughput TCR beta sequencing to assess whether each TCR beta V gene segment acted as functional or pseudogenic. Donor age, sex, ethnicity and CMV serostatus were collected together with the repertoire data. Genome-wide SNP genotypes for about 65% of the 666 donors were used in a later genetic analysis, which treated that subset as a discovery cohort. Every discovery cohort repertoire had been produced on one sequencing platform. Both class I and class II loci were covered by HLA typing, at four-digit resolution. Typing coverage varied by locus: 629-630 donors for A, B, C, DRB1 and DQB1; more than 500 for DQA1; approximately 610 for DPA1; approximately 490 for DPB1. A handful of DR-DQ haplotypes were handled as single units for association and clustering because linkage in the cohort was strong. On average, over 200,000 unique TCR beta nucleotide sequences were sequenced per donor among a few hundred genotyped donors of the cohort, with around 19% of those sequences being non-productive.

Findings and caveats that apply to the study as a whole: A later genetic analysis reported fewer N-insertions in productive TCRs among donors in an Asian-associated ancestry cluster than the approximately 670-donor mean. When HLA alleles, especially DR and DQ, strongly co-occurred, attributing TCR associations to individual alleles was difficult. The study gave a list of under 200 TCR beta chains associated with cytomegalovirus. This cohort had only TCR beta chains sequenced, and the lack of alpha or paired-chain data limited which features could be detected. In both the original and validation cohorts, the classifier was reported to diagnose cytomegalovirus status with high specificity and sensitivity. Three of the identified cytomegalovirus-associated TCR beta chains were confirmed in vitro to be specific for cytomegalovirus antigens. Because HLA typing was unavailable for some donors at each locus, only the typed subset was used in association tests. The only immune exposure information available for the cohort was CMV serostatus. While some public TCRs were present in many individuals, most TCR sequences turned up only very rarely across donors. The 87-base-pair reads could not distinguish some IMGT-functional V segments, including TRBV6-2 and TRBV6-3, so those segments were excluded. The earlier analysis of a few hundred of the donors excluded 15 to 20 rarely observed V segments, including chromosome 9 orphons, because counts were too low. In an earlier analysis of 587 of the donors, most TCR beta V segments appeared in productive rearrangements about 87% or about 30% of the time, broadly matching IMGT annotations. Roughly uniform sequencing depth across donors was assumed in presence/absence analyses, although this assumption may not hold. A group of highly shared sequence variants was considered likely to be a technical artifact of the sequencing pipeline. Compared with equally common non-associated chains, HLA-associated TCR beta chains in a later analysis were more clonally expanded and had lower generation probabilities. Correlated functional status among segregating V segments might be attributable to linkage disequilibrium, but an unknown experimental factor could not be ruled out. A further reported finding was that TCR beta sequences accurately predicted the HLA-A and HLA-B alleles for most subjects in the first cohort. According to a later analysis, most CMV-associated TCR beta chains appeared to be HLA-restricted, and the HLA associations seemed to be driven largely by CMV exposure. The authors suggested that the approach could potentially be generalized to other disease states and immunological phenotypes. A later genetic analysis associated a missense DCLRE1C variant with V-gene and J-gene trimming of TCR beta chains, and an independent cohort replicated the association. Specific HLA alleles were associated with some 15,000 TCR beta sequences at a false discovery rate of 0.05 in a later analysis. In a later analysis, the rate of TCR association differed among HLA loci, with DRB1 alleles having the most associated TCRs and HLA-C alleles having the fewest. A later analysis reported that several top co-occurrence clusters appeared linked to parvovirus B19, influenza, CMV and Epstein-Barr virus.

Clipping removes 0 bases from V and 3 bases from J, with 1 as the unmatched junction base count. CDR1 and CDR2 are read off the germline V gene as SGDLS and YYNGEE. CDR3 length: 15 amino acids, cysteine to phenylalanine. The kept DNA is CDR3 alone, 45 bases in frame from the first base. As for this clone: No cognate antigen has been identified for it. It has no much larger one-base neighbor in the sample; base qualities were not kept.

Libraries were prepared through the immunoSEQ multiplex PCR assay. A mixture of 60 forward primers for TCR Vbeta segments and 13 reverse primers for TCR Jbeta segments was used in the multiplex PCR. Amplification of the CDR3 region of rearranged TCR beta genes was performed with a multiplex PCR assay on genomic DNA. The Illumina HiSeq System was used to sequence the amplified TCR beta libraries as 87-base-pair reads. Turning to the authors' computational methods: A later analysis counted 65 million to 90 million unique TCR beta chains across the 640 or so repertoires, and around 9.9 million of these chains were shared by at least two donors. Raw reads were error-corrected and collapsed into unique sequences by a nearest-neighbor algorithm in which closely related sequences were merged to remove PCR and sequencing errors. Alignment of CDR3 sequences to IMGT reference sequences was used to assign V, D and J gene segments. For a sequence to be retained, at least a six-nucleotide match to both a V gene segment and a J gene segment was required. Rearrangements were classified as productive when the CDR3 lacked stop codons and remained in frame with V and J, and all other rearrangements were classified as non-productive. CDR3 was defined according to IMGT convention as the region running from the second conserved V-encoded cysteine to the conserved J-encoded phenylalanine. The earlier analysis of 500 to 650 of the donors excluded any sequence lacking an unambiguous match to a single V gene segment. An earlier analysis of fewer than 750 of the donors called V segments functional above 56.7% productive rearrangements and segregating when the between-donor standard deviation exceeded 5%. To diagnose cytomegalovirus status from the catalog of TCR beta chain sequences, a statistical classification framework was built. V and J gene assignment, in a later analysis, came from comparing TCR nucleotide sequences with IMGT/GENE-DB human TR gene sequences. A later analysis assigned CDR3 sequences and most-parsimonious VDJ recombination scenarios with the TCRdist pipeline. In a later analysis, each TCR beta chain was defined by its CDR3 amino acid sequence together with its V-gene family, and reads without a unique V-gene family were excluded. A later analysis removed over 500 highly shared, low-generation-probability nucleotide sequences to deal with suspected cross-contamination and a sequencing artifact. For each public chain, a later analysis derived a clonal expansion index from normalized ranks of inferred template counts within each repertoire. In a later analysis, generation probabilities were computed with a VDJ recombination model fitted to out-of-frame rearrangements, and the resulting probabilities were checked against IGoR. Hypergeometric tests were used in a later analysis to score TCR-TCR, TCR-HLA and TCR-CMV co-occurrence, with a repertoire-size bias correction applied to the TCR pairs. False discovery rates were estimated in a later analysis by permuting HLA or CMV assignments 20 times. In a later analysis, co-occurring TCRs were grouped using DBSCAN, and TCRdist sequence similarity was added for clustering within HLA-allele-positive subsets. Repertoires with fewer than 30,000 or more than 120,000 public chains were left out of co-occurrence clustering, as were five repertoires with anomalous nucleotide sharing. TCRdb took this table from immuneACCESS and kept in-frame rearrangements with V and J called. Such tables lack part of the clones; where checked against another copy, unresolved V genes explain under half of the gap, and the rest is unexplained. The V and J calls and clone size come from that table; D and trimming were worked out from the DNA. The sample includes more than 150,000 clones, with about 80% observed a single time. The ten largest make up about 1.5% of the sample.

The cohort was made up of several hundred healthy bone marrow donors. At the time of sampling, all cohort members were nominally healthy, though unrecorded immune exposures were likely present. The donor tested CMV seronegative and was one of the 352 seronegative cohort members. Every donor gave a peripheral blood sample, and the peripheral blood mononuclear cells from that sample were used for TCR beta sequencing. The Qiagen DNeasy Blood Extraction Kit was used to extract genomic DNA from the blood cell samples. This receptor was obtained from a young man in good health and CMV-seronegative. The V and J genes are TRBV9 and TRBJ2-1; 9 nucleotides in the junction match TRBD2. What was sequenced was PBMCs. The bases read TGTGCCAGCAGCGTAGGTAGCGGGGGCTACAATGAGCAGTTCTTC. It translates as CASSVGSGGYNEQFF.